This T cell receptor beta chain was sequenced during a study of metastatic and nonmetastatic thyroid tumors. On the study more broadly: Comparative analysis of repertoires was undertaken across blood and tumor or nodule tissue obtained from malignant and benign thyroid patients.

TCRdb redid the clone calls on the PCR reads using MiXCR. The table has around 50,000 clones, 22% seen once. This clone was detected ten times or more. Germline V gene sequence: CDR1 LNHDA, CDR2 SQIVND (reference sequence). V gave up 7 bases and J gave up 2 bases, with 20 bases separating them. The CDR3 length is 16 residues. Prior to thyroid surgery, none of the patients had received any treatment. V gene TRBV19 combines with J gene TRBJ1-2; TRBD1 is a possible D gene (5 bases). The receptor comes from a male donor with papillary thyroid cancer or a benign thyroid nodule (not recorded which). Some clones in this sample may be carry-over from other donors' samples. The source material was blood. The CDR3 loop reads CASTRRGDRGNYGYTF. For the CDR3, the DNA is TGTGCCAGTACCCGGCGAGGGGATCGGGGAAACTATGGCTACACCTTC.